This record covers a single T cell receptor (beta chain). This clonotype occurred a few times. The target of this receptor is not known. It has no much larger one-base neighbor in the sample; base qualities were not kept. The record originates from a study of yellow fever vaccine responses in identical twins (dated by TCRdb to the late 2010s). General notes on the study: In identical twins, the study followed T cell clones that responded to the vaccine with precision. Beyond this particular receptor, the publication reports: The T cell response to vaccination in identical twins was reported by the authors to appear partly convergent and partly personalized.

Library prep was done by RT-PCR. Sequencer: Illumina HiSeq 2500. Through fastp at Q25 and MiXCR, TCRdb rebuilt clones from the public reads, retaining in-frame beta chains. Every entry covers one CDR3 protein and lists the most common genes and DNA from its rows. The sample data list fewer than 7,000 distinct CDR3 sequences, and 75% to 80% of these were observed just once. The top ten clonotypes cover over 2.5% of the sample. Inclusive of the bounding cysteine and phenylalanine, the CDR3 is 12 residues long. CDR3 DNA is the only sequence kept; it has 36 bases, read in frame from the first base. The germline V gene sets CDR1 to MGHDK and CDR2 to SYGVNS. Trimming removed 8 bases from V and 4 bases from J; the gene matches leave 4 bases unexplained.

The chain couples TRBV25-1 to TRBJ1-1, with 7 middle bases fitting TRBD1. The source was T cells from blood (PBMCs), unsorted or a sorted subset (not recorded which), collected before or after yellow fever vaccination (not recorded which). This TCR came from a woman between 18 and 30 years old who received the yellow fever vaccine. Donor details come from another sample of the same person, matched by shared clones. The nucleotide sequence reads as follows: TGTGCCAGCCGTCGACAGGGCACTGAAGCTTTCTTT. Translation gives CASRRQGTEAFF.